The source of this TCR beta chain is a study of early stage breast cancer tumors. Germline CDR1 is MDHEN and CDR2 is SYDVKM. CDR3 length: 14 residues. Between the trimmed V and J ends, which lost 2 bases and 4 bases, there was a span of 12 bases. This clone was detected a few times. Its antigen is unidentified. Study conclusions and caveats: In about 90% of the 16 patients, blood comparison separated tumor from normal breast.

The method was immunoSEQ multiplex PCR; TCRdb's version includes in-frame clones alone and lacks a portion of them. The table records around 11,000 clones, approximately 72% of them present only once. The TCR sequence derives from a person aged 65 to 85 with breast cancer. The sequencing input was breast tumor tissue. V usage is TRBV28 and J usage is TRBJ2-7; weak D call: TRBD1 (6 bases). The CDR3 region is CASSLPGDHYEQYF. CDR3 nucleotide sequence: TGTGCCAGCAGTTTACCAGGGGACCATTACGAGCAGTACTTC.